The 21 T cell receptor beta chains below come from one sample, sequenced in a study of blood T cell repertoires in COVID-19. Measured with immunoSEQ multiplex PCR; TCRdb has only the in-frame clones, and not every one. The sample holds hundreds of thousands of clones, roughly 90% seen once. The sequenced sample was peripheral blood. These receptors all come from a woman in her thirties or forties with COVID-19, enrolled during active disease.

The rearrangement links TRBV6-2 or TRBV6-3 to TRBJ2-7, with TRBD2 matching 10 bases. V lost 2 bases, J lost 6 bases, and 7 bases stayed unmatched. The CDR3 contains 15 residues. CDR1 and CDR2 (germline): MNHEY, SVGEGT. The CDR3: CASSYQTQREGEQYF. The CDR3 DNA reads as TGTGCCAGCAGTTACCAGACACAGCGGGAGGGCGAGCAGTACTTC.

V is TRBV9 and J is TRBJ1-4; the D is unclear. CDR3 length: 17 residues. Germline CDR1 SGDLS, CDR2 YYNGEE. V lost 4 bases to trimming and J lost 0 bases, with 16 bases between them. The CDR3 coding sequence is TGTGCCAGCAGCCGAACGCCGTCCGGTGCAACTAATGAAAAACTGTTTTTT. This translates into CASSRTPSGATNEKLFF.

V gene TRBV5-1 combines with J gene TRBJ2-3, with D perhaps TRBD2 (5 bases). The CDR3 contains 15 residues. The germline V and J ends were trimmed by 3 bases and 0 bases, with 11 bases remaining between them. CDR1 is SGHRS, CDR2 YFSETQ, per germline. CDR3 DNA sequence: TGCGCCAGCAGCTGGGCGAGGACTAGCACAGATACGCAGTATTTT. Protein product: CASSWARTSTDTQYF.

The chain joins TRBV27 to TRBJ2-7; D uncertain. The CDR3 runs 14 residues. Germline V gene sequence: CDR1 MNHEY, CDR2 SMNVEV (reference sequence). Trimming pared 6 bases from V and 3 bases from J, leaving 15 bases between. Here the CDR3 DNA reads TGTGCCAGCAGGATCGTCCTCCCGGGCTACGAGCAGTACTTC. Protein product: CASRIVLPGYEQYF.

The genes are TRBV19 and TRBJ2-1; TRBD2 matches 9 bases. The CDR3 is 16 residues long. Germline V gene lookup returns CDR1 LNHDA and CDR2 SQIVND (reference sequence). The V gene end was trimmed by 2 bases and the J gene end by 2 bases; junction bases not matched to a gene: 4. The CDR3 loop is CASSISRGGAYNEQFF. The CDR3 DNA reads as TGTGCCAGTAGTATATCTCGCGGGGGGGCCTACAATGAGCAGTTCTTC.

The V and J genes are TRBV27 and TRBJ2-5, with no clear D. The V end lost 6 bases, the J end lost 0 bases, and 8 bases lay between the germline ends. CDR1 and CDR2 from the germline V gene are MNHEY and SMNVEV (reference sequence). The length of the CDR3 is 13 residues. CDR3 nucleotides: TGTGCCAGCAGCCCCACATACCAAGAGACCCAGTACTTC. It is translated as CASSPTYQETQYF.

The rearrangement joins TRBV30 to TRBJ2-5, with TRBD1 matching over 10 bases. Trimming took 5 bases from V and 7 from J; bases not matched to a gene: 7. CDR1 is GTSNPN, CDR2 SVGIG, per germline (reference sequence). The CDR3 has 13 amino acids. The CDR3 is CAWDRGRGGTQYF. The CDR3 nucleotides are TGTGCCTGGGACAGGGGGCGAGGAGGGACCCAGTACTTC.

This sequence joins TRBV7-3 and TRBJ2-2; weak D call: TRBD1 (6 bases). Looked up from germline, CDR1 is SGHTA and CDR2 is FQGTGA. V dropped 5 bases and J dropped 1 base, with 8 bases sitting between them. The CDR3 consists of 14 residues. The CDR3 is CASSLGQNTGELFF. CDR3 nucleotide sequence: TGTGCCAGCAGCCTGGGACAGAACACCGGGGAGCTGTTTTTT.

J is TRBJ2-7 and V is TRBV6-4; D gene uncertain. Germline V gene lookup returns CDR1 MRHNA and CDR2 SNTAGT. The CDR3 loop spans 15 amino acids. Trimming left V 0 bases short and J 3 bases short, with 12 bases between. DNA of the CDR3: TGTGCCAGCAGTGACTCAGAACTACCGAGCTACGAGCAGTACTTC. Translated, it gives CASSDSELPSYEQYF.

This chain links TRBV5-1 with TRBJ2-2; possibly TRBD1 for D (5 bases). This CDR3 has 17 residues. CDR1 and CDR2 (germline): SGHRS, YFSETQ. V was cut by 1 base and J by 0 bases, with 13 bases left in between. The CDR3 bases are TGCGCCAGCAGCTTGTTGCCGCCGACAGCGAACACCGGGGAGCTGTTTTTT. Its protein product is CASSLLPPTANTGELFF.

The genes are TRBV7-3 and TRBJ1-3, with D tentatively TRBD1 (6 bases). The CDR3 loop spans 12 amino acids. Trimming took off 4 bases at V and 9 bases at J, with 10 bases between the two ends. Germline CDR1 SGHTA, CDR2 FQGTGA. The CDR3 DNA is TGTGCCAGCAGCTCTCAAGGGGGCACCATATATTTT. Its protein is CASSSQGGTIYF.

This clone was seen only once. The DNA of the CDR3 is TGTGCCAGCAGTTTTAACAGGGGGAACACTGAAGCTTTCTTT. Its protein product is CASSFNRGNTEAFF. The chain recombines TRBV6-5 with TRBJ1-1; TRBD1 matches 7 bases. J was trimmed by 1 base and V by 4 bases; bases with no gene match: 3. Germline loops: CDR1 MNHEY, CDR2 SVGAGI. The length of the CDR3 is 14 residues.

The chain is built from TRBV28 and TRBJ1-2, with D perhaps TRBD1 (6 bases). Trimming stripped 4 bases from V and 4 bases from J, with 13 bases between. The CDR3 sequence is 14 residues long. Germline-derived CDR1 and CDR2 are MDHEN and SYDVKM. CDR3 amino acids: CASSYGGSGYGYTF. The CDR3 nucleotides are TGTGCCAGCAGTTATGGGGGCAGCGGCTATGGCTACACCTTC.

V usage is TRBV7-2 and J usage is TRBJ1-2; TRBD1 agrees at 7 bases. The CDR3 runs to 13 residues. With V trimmed by 5 bases and J by 6 bases, 6 bases remained unmatched. CDR1 is SGHTA, CDR2 FQGNSA, per germline. CDR3 sequence: CASSKTGIDGYTF. The CDR3 coding sequence is TGTGCCAGCAGCAAGACAGGGATTGATGGCTACACCTTC.

The CDR3 DNA reads as TGTGCCAGCTCACCCCCGGGATACTACGAGCAGTACTTC. Translation: CASSPPGYYEQYF. The gene calls are TRBV18 and TRBJ2-7; tentative D call: TRBD2 (5 bases). CDR1 and CDR2 (germline): KGHSH, LQKENI. This CDR3 has 13 amino acids. V lost 3 bases to trimming and J lost 3 bases, with 9 bases between them.

J is TRBJ2-1 and V is TRBV28; TRBD2 matches at 8 bases. Germline assignment: CDR1 MDHEN and CDR2 SYDVKM. V was pared by 5 bases and J by 9 bases, with 3 bases of the junction left unmatched. This CDR3 has 12 residues. CDR3 sequence reads: CASSLGLAEQFF. The DNA for the CDR3 is TGTGCCAGCAGTCTCGGACTAGCTGAGCAGTTCTTC.

In regard to this clone: The same CDR3 is also encoded by other DNA sequences in this sample. This chain joins TRBV18 and TRBJ2-3; no definite D call. In germline, CDR1 is KGHSH, CDR2 LQKENI. The CDR3 has 14 residues. With 0 bases removed from V and 1 base from J, the gap between germline ends came to 5 bases. This chain's CDR3 is CASSPPSGTDTQYF. In DNA, the CDR3 is TGTGCCAGCTCACCACCCAGCGGCACAGATACGCAGTATTTT.

The chain links TRBV20-1 to TRBJ2-7; maybe TRBD2 (6 bases). The CDR3 has 11 residues. Per germline, CDR1 DFQATT and CDR2 SNEGSKA (reference sequence). V was trimmed by 6 bases and J by 6 bases, leaving 12 bases between them. This chain's CDR3 is CSAGGGLEQYF. The CDR3 DNA reads as TGCAGTGCGGGGGGAGGCCTCGAGCAGTACTTC.

This clone was counted once. The V gene is TRBV5-1, the J gene TRBJ1-5; D is ambiguous. From germline, CDR1 is SGHRS and CDR2 YFSETQ. Between the trimmed V and J ends, which lost 0 bases and 5 bases, there was a span of 9 bases. The CDR3 is 14 residues long. Here the CDR3 reads CASSLGTGDQPQHF. CDR3 nucleotide sequence: TGCGCCAGCAGCTTGGGTACCGGAGATCAGCCCCAGCATTTT.

V is TRBV6-5 and J is TRBJ1-2; perhaps TRBD1 as D (6 bases). The V and J ends lost 8 bases and 8 bases respectively, with 18 bases between them. The CDR3 extends over 13 amino acids. The germline V gene encodes CDR1 MNHEY and CDR2 SVGAGI. The CDR3 DNA sequence: TGTGCCAGCGACCCCGGGGGGGGGCGAGGCTACACCTTC. It codes for CASDPGGGRGYTF.

The chain joins TRBV2 to TRBJ2-7; D unclear. CDR1 and CDR2 from the germline V gene are SNHLY and FYNNEI. The length of the CDR3 is 13 residues. Trimming cost V 3 bases and J 3 bases, with 9 bases left between them. In DNA, the CDR3 is TGTGCCAGCAGTGACAGGCCCCTCTACGAGCAGTACTTC. The encoded protein is CASSDRPLYEQYF.